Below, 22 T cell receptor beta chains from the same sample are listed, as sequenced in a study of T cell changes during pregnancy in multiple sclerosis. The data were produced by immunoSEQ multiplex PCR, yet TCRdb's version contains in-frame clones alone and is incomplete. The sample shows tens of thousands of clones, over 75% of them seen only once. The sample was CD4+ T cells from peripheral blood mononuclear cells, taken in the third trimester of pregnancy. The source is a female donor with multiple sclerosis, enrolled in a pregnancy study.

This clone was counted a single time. The CDR3 region has the DNA TGCGCCAGCAGGACAGACAGGGAGGATCAGCCCCAGCATTTT. As protein: CASRTDREDQPQHF. The genes are TRBV10-2 and TRBJ1-5; TRBD1 matches at 7 bases. Germline trimming cut 6 bases from V and 5 bases from J; bases unmatched to any gene: 7. The length of the CDR3 is 14 residues. CDR1 is WSHSY and CDR2 is SAAADI in the germline V gene.

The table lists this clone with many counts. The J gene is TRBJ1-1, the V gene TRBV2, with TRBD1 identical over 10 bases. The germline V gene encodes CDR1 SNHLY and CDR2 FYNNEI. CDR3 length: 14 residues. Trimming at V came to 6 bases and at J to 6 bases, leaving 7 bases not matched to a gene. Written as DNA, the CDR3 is TGTGCCAGCAGCCTAAGACAGGGGGCCCCTGAAGCTTTCTTT. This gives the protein CASSLRQGAPEAFF.

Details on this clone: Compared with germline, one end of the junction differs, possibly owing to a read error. The CDR3 loop reads CASSSLAGEYTEQFF. The DNA of the CDR3 is TGTGCCAGCAGCTCACTAGCGGGAGAATACACTGAGCAGTTCTTC. The chain combines TRBV11-3 with TRBJ2-1; 11 nucleotides line up with TRBD2. Germline V gives CDR1 SGHNT, CDR2 YENEEA. The CDR3 has 15 residues.

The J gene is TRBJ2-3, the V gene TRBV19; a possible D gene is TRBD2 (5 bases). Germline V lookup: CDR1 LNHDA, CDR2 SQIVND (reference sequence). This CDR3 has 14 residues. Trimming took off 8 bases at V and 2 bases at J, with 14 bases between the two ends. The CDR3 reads CASASDSNTDTQYF. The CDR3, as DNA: TGTGCCAGTGCCTCGGACTCAAACACAGATACGCAGTATTTT.

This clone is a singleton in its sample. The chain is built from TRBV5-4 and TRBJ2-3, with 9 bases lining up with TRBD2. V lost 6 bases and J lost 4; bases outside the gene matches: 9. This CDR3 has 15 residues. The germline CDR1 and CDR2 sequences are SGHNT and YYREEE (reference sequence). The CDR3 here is CASTPIAGAADTQYF. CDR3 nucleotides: TGTGCCAGCACCCCAATAGCGGGAGCAGCAGATACGCAGTATTTT.

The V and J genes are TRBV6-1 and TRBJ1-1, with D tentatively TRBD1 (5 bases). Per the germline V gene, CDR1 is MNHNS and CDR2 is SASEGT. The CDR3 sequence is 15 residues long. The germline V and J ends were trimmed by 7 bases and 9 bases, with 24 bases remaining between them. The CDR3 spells CASTSATGPFSKAFF. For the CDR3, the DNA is TGTGCCAGCACTTCCGCCACAGGCCCCTTCTCAAAAGCTTTCTTT.

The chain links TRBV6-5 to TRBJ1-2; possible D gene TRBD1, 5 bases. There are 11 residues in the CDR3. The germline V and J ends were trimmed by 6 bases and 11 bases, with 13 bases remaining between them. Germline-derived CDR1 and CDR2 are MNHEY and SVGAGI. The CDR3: CASSRDREYTF. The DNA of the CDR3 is TGTGCCAGCAGCCGAGACAGAGAATACACCTTC.

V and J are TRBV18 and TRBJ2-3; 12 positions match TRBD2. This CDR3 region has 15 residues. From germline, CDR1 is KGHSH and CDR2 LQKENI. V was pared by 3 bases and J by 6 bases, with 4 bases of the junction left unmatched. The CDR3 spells CASSPGLAGTDTQYF. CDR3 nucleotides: TGTGCCAGCTCACCCGGACTAGCGGGAACTGATACGCAGTATTTT. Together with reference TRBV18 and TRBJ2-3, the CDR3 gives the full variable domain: NAGVMQNPRHLVRRRGQEARLRCSPMKGHSHVYWYRQLPEEGLKFMVYLQKENIIDESGMPKERFSAEFPKEGPSILRIQQVVRGDSAAYFCASSPGLAGTDTQYFGPGTRLTVL.

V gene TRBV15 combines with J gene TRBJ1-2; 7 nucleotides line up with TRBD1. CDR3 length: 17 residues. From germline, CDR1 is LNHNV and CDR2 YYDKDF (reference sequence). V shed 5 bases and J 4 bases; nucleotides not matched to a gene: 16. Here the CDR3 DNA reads TGTGCCACCAGCGGCGTTTTTGCAGGGGGGAGTCCCTATGGCTACACCTTC. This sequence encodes CATSGVFAGGSPYGYTF.

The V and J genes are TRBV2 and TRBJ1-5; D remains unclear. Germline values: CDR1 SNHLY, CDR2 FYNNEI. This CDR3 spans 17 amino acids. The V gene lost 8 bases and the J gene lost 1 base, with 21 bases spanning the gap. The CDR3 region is CASVWAGGIVSNQPQHF. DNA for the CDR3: TGTGCCAGCGTATGGGCAGGAGGTATTGTGAGCAATCAGCCCCAGCATTTT.

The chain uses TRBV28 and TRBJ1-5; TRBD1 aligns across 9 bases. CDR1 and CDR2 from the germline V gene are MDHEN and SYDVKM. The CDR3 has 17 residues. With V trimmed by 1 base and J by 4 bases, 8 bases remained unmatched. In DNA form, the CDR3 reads TGTGCCAGCAGTTTATTAACAGGGGGCGCGCTAAATCAGCCCCAGCATTTT. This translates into CASSLLTGGALNQPQHF. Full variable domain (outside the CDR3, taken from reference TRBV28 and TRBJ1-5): DVKVTQSSRYLVKRTGEKVFLECVQDMDHENMFWYRQDPGLGLRLIYFSYDVKMKEKGDIPEGYSVSREKKERFSLILESASTNQTSMYLCASSLLTGGALNQPQHFGDGTRLSIL.

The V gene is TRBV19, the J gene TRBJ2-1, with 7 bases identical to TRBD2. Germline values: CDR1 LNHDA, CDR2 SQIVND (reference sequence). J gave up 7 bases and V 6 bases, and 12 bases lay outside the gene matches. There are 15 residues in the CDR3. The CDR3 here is CASSYGGAGFNEQFF. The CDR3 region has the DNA TGTGCCAGTAGCTACGGGGGAGCGGGGTTTAATGAGCAGTTCTTC.

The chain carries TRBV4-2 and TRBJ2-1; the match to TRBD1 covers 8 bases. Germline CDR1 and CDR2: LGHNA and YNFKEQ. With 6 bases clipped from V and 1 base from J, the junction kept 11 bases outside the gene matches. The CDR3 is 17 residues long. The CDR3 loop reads CASSYGQDRASYNEQFF. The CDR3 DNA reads TGTGCCAGCAGTTACGGGCAGGACAGGGCTTCCTACAATGAGCAGTTCTTC.

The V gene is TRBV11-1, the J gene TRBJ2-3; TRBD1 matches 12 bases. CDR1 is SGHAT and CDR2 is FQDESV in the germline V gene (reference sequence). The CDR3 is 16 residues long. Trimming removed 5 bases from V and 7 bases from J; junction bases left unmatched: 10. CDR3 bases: TGTGCCAGCAGCCTCGGGACAGGGGGCAGCGGCAATACGCAGTATTTT. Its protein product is CASSLGTGGSGNTQYF.

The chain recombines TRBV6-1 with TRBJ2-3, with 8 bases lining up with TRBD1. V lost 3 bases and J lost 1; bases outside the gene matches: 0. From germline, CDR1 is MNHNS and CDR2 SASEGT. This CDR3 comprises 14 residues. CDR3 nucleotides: TGTGCCAGCAGTGAGGACAGGGGCACAGATACGCAGTATTTT. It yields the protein CASSEDRGTDTQYF.

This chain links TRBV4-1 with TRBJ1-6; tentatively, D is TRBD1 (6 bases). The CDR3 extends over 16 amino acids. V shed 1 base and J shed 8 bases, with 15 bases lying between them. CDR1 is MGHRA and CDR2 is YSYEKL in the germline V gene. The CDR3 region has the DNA TGCGCCAGCAGCCAAGGAGCCGGGACAAACCATTCACCCCTCCACTTT. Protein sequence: CASSQGAGTNHSPLHF.

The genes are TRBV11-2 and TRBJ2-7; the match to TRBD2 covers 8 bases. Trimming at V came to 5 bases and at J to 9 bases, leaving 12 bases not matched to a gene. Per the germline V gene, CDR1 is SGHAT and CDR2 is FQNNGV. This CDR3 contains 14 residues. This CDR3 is CASSPSGSLWVQYF. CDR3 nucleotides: TGTGCCAGCAGCCCCAGCGGGAGCCTCTGGGTGCAGTACTTC.

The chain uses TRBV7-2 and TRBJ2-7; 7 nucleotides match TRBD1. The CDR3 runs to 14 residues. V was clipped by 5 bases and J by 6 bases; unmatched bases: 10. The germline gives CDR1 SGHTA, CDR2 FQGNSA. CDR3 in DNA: TGTGCCAGCAGCATATTGACAGGGAATGGCGAGCAGTACTTC. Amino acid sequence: CASSILTGNGEQYF.

CDR3 residues: CASSLAGPDSGNTIYF. The CDR3 nucleotides are TGTGCCAGCAGCTTAGCGGGGCCAGACTCTGGAAACACCATATATTTT. The genes are TRBV7-6 and TRBJ1-3, with D possibly being TRBD1 (5 bases). The V end lost 0 bases, the J end lost 0 bases, and 9 bases lay between the germline ends. This CDR3 region has 16 residues. Germline V gene lookup returns CDR1 SGHVS and CDR2 FNYEAQ.

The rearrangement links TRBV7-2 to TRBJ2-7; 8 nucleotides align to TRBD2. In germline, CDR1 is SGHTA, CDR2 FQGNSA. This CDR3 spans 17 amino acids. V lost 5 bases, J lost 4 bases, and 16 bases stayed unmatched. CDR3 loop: CASSPEGLSGTPYEQYF. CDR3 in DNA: TGTGCCAGCAGCCCGGAGGGGCTTAGCGGGACTCCTTACGAGCAGTACTTC. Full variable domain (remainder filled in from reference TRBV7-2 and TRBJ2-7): GAGVSQSPSNKVTEKGKDVELRCDPISGHTALYWYRQSLGQGLEFLIYFQGNSAPDKSGLPSDRFSAERTGGSVSTLTIQRTQQEDSAVYLCASSPEGLSGTPYEQYFGPGTRLTVT.

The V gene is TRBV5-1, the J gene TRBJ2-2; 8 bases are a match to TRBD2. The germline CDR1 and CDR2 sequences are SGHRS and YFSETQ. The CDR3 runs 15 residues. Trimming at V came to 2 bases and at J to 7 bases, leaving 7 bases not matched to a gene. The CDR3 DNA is TGCGCCAGCAGCTTCTCCCCGGGAGGGGACGGGGAGCTGTTTTTT. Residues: CASSFSPGGDGELFF.

The DNA of the CDR3 is TGTGCCAGCAGTGATCGCGGGTTAAGTGAAAAACTGTTTTTT. This codes for CASSDRGLSEKLFF. The gene calls are TRBV6-1 and TRBJ1-4; no clear D. Germline assignment: CDR1 MNHNS and CDR2 SASEGT. CDR3 length equals 14 residues. Trimming left V 3 bases short and J 7 bases short, with 12 bases between.